The clone carrying this T cell receptor beta chain was detected only once. The sample is drawn from a study of cytomegalovirus exposure and HLA in healthy donors. This CDR3 has 13 residues. V lost 6 bases and J lost 0, with 8 bases in between. Germline-derived CDR1 and CDR2 are LNHDA and SQIVND (reference sequence). The table came from immunoSEQ multiplex PCR; TCRdb's copy has only in-frame clones and leaves some out. The table lists 70,000 to 75,000 clones, about 94% of them singletons, with about 0.93% in the top ten. Sequenced input: PBMCs. The clonotype originates from a woman between 18 and 29 years old in good health and CMV-seronegative. V gene TRBV19 combines with J gene TRBJ1-2; no clear D. Here the CDR3 reads CASRGDSNYGYTF. For the CDR3, the DNA is TGTGCCAGTAGGGGCGATTCTAACTATGGCTACACCTTC.